This T cell receptor (beta chain) was captured by sequencing in a study of blood T cell repertoires in COVID-19. CDR3 length: 15 amino acids. Trimming cost V 3 bases and J 10 bases, with 16 bases left between them. Germline lookup yields CDR1 MDHEN and CDR2 SYDVKM. This table comes from immunoSEQ multiplex PCR, and its TCRdb copy is limited to in-frame clones, with some not included. The table records roughly 250,000 clones, around 89% of them present only once. The V and J genes are TRBV28 and TRBJ1-6; D is unclear. Sequencing was done on a sample of peripheral blood. This sequence originates from a man aged 25 to 45 with acute or convalescent COVID-19. CDR3 coding DNA: TGTGCCAGCAGTTTCGAGGGTACTAGATACTCACCCCTCCACTTT. Translating gives CASSFEGTRYSPLHF.